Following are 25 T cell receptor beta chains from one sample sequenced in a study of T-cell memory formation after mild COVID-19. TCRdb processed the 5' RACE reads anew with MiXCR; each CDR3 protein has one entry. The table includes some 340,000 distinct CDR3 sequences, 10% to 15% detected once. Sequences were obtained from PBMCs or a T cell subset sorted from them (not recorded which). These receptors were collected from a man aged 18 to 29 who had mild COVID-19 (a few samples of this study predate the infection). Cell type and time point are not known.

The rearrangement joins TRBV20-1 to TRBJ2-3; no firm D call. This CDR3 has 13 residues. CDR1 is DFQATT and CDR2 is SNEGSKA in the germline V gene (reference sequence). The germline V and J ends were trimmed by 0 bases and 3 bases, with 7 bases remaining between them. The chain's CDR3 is CSAREAVTDTQYF. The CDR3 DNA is TGCAGTGCTAGAGAGGCGGTAACAGATACGCAGTATTTT.

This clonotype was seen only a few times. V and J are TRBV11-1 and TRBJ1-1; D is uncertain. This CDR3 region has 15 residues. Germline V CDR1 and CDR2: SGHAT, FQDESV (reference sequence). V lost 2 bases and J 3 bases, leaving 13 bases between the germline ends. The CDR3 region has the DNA TGTGCCAGCAGCTTACTGTCTGGAGTGGACACTGAAGCTTTCTTT. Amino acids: CASSLLSGVDTEAFF.

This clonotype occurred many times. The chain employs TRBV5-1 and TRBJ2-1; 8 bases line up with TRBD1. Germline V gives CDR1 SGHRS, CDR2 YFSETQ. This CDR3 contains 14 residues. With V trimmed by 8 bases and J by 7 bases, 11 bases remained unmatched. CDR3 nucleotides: TGCGCCAGTAACGACAGGGGATACTATAATGAGCAGTTCTTC. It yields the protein CASNDRGYYNEQFF.

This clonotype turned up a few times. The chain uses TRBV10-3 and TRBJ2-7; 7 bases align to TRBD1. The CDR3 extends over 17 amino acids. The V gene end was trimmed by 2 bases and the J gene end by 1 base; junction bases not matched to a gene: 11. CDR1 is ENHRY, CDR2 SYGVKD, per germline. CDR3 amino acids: CAISETPTGPRSYEQYF. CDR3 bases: TGTGCCATCAGTGAGACCCCGACAGGGCCCCGGTCCTACGAGCAGTACTTC.

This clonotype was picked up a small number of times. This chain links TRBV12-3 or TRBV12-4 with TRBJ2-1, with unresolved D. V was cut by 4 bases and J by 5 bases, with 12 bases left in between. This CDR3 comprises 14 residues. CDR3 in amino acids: CASSSAMRHNEQFF. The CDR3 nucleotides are TGTGCCAGCAGTTCCGCGATGCGTCACAATGAGCAGTTCTTC.

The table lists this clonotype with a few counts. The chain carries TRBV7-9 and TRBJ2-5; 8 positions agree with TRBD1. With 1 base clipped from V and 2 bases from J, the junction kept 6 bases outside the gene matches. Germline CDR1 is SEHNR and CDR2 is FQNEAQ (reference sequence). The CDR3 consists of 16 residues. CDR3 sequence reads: CASSLGSGQGQETQYF. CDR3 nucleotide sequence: TGTGCCAGCAGCTTAGGTAGCGGACAGGGACAAGAGACCCAGTACTTC.

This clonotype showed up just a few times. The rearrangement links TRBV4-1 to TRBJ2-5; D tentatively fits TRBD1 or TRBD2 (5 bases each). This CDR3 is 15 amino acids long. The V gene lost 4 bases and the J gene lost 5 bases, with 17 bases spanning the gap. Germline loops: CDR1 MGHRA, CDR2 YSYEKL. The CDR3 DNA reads TGCGCCAGCAGCCCAGAGGACACGGGGCGGGAGACCCAGTACTTC. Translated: CASSPEDTGRETQYF.

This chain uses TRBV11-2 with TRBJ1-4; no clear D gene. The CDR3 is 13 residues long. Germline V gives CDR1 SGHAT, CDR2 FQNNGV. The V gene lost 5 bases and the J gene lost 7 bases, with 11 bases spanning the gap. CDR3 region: CASSGSLSEKLFF. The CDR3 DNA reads TGTGCCAGCAGCGGATCCCTTTCTGAAAAACTGTTTTTT.

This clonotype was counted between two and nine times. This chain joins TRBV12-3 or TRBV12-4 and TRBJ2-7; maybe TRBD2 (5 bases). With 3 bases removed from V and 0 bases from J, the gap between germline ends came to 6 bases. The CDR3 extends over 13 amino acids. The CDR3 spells CASSFRGSYEQYF. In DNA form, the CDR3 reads TGTGCCAGCAGTTTTCGGGGCTCCTACGAGCAGTACTTC.

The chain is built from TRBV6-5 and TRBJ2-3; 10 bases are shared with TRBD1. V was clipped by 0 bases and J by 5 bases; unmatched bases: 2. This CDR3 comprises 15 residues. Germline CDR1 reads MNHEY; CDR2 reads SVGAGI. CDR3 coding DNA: TGTGCCAGCAGTTACTCCGGGACAGGGGTAGATACGCAGTATTTT. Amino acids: CASSYSGTGVDTQYF.

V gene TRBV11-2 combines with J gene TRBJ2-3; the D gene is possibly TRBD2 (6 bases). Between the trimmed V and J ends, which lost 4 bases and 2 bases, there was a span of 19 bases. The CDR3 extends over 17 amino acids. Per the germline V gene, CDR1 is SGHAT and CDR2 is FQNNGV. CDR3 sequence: CASSYLGTFLHTDTQYF. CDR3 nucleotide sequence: TGTGCCAGCAGCTACCTAGGGACTTTTTTACACACAGATACGCAGTATTTT.

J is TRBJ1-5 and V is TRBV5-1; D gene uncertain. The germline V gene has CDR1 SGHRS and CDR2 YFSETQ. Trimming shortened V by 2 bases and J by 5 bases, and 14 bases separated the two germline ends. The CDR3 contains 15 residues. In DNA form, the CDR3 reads TGCGCCAGCAGCTTAGAGCCTGAGAATGATCAGCCCCAGCATTTT. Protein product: CASSLEPENDQPQHF.

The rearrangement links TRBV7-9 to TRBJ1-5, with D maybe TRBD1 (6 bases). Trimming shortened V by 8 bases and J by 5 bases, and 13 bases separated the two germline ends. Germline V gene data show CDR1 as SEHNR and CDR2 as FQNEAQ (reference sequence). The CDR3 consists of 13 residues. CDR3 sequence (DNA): TGTGCCAGCTCTGAGGGGGGTGATCAGCCCCAGCATTTT. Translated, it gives CASSEGGDQPQHF.

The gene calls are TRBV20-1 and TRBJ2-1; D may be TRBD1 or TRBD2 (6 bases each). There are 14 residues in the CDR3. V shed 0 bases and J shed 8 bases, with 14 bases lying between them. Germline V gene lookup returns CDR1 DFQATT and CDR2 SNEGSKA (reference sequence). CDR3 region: CSAREGGPRDEQFF. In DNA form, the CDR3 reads TGCAGTGCTAGAGAAGGGGGGCCCAGGGATGAGCAGTTCTTC.

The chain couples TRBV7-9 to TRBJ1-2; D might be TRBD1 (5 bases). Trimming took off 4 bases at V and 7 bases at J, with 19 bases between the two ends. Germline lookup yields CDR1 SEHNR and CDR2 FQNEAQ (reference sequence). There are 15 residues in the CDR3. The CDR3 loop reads CASSSGGLGLSGYTF. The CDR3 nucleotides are TGTGCCAGCAGCTCCGGGGGTTTAGGGTTGAGTGGCTACACCTTC. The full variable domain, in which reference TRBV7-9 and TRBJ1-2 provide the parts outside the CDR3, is DTGVSQNPRHKITKRGQNVTFRCDPISEHNRLYWYRQTLGQGPEFLTYFQNEAQLEKSRLLSDRFSAERPKGSFSTLEIQRTEQGDSAMYLCASSSGGLGLSGYTFGSGTRLTVV.

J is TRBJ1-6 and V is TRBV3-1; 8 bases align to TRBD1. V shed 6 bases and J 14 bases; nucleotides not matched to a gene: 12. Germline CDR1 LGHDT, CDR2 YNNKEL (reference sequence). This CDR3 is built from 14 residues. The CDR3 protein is CASSFGTGMEALHF. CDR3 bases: TGTGCCAGCAGTTTCGGGACAGGCATGGAGGCCCTCCACTTT.

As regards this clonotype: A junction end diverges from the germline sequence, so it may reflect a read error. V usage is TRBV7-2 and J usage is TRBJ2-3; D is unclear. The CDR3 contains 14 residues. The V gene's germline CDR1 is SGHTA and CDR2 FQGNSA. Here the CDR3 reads CATSLGSTPDTQYF. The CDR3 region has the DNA TGTGCCACCAGCTTAGGTAGCACCCCAGATACGCAGTATTTT.

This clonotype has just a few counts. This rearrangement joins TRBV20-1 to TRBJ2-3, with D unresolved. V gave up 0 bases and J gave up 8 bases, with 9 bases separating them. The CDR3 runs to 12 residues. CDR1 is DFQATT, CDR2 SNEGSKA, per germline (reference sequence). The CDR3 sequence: CSARDRTGTQYF. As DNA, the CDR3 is TGCAGTGCTAGAGATAGGACCGGTACGCAGTATTTT.

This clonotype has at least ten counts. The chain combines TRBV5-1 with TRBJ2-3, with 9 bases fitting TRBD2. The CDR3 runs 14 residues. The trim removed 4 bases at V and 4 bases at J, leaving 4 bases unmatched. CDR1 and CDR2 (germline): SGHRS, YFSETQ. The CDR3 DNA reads TGCGCCAGCAGCGTAGCGGGGGATGCAGATACGCAGTATTTT. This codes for CASSVAGDADTQYF.

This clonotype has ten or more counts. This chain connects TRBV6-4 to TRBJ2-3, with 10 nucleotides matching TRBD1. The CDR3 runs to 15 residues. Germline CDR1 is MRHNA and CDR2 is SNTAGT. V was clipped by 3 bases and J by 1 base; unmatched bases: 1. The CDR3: CASSEGTGGTDTQYF. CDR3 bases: TGTGCCAGCAGTGAGGGGACAGGGGGCACAGATACGCAGTATTTT.

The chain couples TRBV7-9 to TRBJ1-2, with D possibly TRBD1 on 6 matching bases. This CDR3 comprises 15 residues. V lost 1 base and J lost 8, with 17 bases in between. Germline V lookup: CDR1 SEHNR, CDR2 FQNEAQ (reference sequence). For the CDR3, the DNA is TGTGCCAGCAGCTTAGAGGCGGGGGCAAGAGCGGGCTACACCTTC. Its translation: CASSLEAGARAGYTF. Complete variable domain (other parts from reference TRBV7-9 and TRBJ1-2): DTGVSQNPRHKITKRGQNVTFRCDPISEHNRLYWYRQTLGQGPEFLTYFQNEAQLEKSRLLSDRFSAERPKGSFSTLEIQRTEQGDSAMYLCASSLEAGARAGYTFGSGTRLTVV.

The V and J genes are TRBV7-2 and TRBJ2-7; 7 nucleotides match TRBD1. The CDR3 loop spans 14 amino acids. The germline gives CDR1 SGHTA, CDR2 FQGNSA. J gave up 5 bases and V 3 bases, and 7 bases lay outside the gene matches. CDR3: CASSFRGGYDEQYF. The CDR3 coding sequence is TGTGCCAGCAGCTTTAGAGGGGGCTACGACGAGCAGTACTTC.

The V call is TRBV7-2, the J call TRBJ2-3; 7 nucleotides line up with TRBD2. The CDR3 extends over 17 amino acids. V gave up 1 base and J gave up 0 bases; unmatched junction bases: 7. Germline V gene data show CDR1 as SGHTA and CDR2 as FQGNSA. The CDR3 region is CASSLDYGAGSTDTQYF. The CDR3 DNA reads TGTGCCAGCAGCTTAGATTACGGAGCGGGGAGCACAGATACGCAGTATTTT.

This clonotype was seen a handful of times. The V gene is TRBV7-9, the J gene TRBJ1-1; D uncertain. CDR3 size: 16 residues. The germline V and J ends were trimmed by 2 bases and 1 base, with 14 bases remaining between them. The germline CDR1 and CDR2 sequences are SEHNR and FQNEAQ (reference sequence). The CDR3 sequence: CASSLPSPWRNTEAFF. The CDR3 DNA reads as TGTGCCAGCAGCTTACCCTCTCCATGGAGGAACACTGAAGCTTTCTTT.

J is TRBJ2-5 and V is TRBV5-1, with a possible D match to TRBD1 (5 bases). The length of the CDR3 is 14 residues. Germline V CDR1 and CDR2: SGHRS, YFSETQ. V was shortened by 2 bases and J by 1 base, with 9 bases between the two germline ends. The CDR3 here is CASSFTQGQETQYF. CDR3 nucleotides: TGCGCCAGCAGCTTTACGCAGGGCCAAGAGACCCAGTACTTC. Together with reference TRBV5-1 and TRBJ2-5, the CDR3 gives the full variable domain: KAGVTQTPRYLIKTRGQQVTLSCSPISGHRSVSWYQQTPGQGLQFLFEYFSETQRNKGNFPGRFSGRQFSNSRSEMNVSTLELGDSALYLCASSFTQGQETQYFGPGTRLLVL.